What follows are 28 T cell receptor beta chains derived from one specimen sequenced in a study of T-cell memory formation after mild COVID-19. TCRdb redid the calling of the 5' RACE reads with MiXCR, one entry per CDR3 protein. The data show 190,000 or so distinct CDR3 sequences, around 27% seen once. Material: PBMCs or a T cell subset sorted from them (not recorded which). The receptor set was obtained from an adult woman who had mild COVID-19 (a few samples of this study predate the infection). Cell type and time point are not known.

The rearrangement uses TRBV12-3 or TRBV12-4 and TRBJ2-7; D remains unclear. This CDR3 region has 12 residues. V lost 6 bases, J lost 2 bases, and 8 bases lay in between. The CDR3 region has the DNA TGTGCCAGCAGCCCCCAGCCCTACGAGCAGTACTTC. As protein: CASSPQPYEQYF.

This clonotype came up many times. The chain employs TRBV24-1 and TRBJ2-3, with TRBD1 identical over 7 bases. V shed 3 bases and J 10 bases; nucleotides not matched to a gene: 9. The CDR3 runs to 14 residues. Germline V gives CDR1 KGHDR, CDR2 SFDVKD. The CDR3 protein is CATSDRNTGEAQYF. Written as DNA, the CDR3 is TGTGCCACCAGTGATCGAAATACAGGGGAAGCGCAGTATTTT.

The V gene is TRBV18, the J gene TRBJ1-3; D ambiguous. The CDR3 runs 14 residues. Trimming took off 5 bases at V and 1 base at J, with 9 bases between the two ends. Germline loops: CDR1 KGHSH, CDR2 LQKENI. CDR3 DNA: TGTGCCAGCTCAGATCGGGCTTCTGGAAACACCATATATTTT. Translation gives CASSDRASGNTIYF.

This clonotype was seen a handful of times. The rearrangement joins TRBV3-1 to TRBJ1-6; D not resolved. Trimming stripped 4 bases from V and 7 bases from J, with 14 bases between. This CDR3 is 15 amino acids long. CDR1 and CDR2 (germline): LGHDT, YNNKEL (reference sequence). This CDR3 is CASSPGTRANSPLHF. The DNA for the CDR3 is TGTGCCAGCAGCCCCGGAACTCGGGCAAATTCACCCCTCCACTTT. The whole variable domain, filled in from reference TRBV3-1 and TRBJ1-6, reads DTAVSQTPKYLVTQMGNDKSIKCEQNLGHDTMYWYKQDSKKFLKIMFSYNNKELIINETVPNRFSPKSPDKAHLNLHINSLELGDSAVYFCASSPGTRANSPLHFGNGTRLTVT.

V gene TRBV5-5 combines with J gene TRBJ2-1; D uncertain. This CDR3 is built from 17 residues. Germline CDR1 and CDR2: SGHKS and YYEKEE (reference sequence). V was trimmed by 0 bases and J by 9 bases, leaving 22 bases between them. The CDR3 region has the DNA TGTGCCAGCAGCTTGGGTTTCGGCAGATCAGCCCCAGGTGAGCAGTTCTTC. Encoded protein: CASSLGFGRSAPGEQFF.

In regard to this clonotype: A junction end diverges from the germline sequence, so it may reflect a read error. V gene TRBV20-1 combines with J gene TRBJ2-7; maybe TRBD1 (6 bases). Germline CDR1 reads DFQATT; CDR2 reads SNEGSKA (reference sequence). The CDR3 consists of 15 residues. CDR3 residues: CSARDRTGSSYEQYF. The CDR3 region has the DNA TGCAGTGCCAGAGACCGTACAGGGAGTTCCTACGAGCAGTACTTC.

The chain joins TRBV2 to TRBJ1-5; tentatively, D is TRBD1 (5 bases). This CDR3 is 17 amino acids long. Deletions cut 7 bases from V and 5 bases from J, with 24 bases between. Per germline, CDR1 SNHLY and CDR2 FYNNEI. The CDR3 DNA sequence: TGTGCCAGCACATCCCTTCCAGCACGCCAGGGCTATCAGCCCCAGCATTTT. Protein sequence: CASTSLPARQGYQPQHF.

This clonotype was counted only a few times. V and J are TRBV15 and TRBJ1-1, with D possibly being TRBD1 (5 bases). Germline CDR1 is LNHNV and CDR2 is YYDKDF (reference sequence). Between the trimmed V and J ends, which lost 1 base and 7 bases, there was a span of 13 bases. The CDR3 is 14 residues long. CDR3: CATSRGGTRGEAFF. Written as DNA, the CDR3 is TGTGCCACCAGCAGAGGAGGGACCCGCGGTGAAGCTTTCTTT.

There are a few counts of this clonotype. The DNA of the CDR3 is TGTGCCACCAGTCCGCGGGGGCTGGGCACCGGGGAGCTGTTTTTT. Translated, it gives CATSPRGLGTGELFF. V and J are TRBV24-1 and TRBJ2-2, with TRBD2 as a possible D gene (7 bases). There are 15 residues in the CDR3. Germline V gene data show CDR1 as KGHDR and CDR2 as SFDVKD. V lost 6 bases and J 4 bases, leaving 14 bases between the germline ends.

This chain links TRBV24-1 with TRBJ2-3; 7 bases fit TRBD2. The CDR3 extends over 18 amino acids. The ends lost 1 base at V and 2 bases at J; junction bases unmatched: 11. Germline CDR1 reads KGHDR; CDR2 reads SFDVKD. In nucleotides, the CDR3 is TGTGCCACCAGTGATTTTCCCGGGGGACGGGAGGTCACAGATACGCAGTATTTT. This gives the protein CATSDFPGGREVTDTQYF.

The V and J genes are TRBV9 and TRBJ2-1; 7 bases agree with TRBD1. The CDR3 spans 15 residues. With 3 bases clipped from V and 7 bases from J, the junction kept 10 bases outside the gene matches. Germline CDR1 is SGDLS and CDR2 is YYNGEE. CDR3 loop: CASSAEQGIGNEQFF. DNA for the CDR3: TGTGCCAGCAGCGCCGAACAGGGGATAGGGAATGAGCAGTTCTTC.

There are a few counts of this clonotype. DNA of the CDR3: TGCAGTGCTAGAGCTGAACCCTTTCTCGACAGGGGCTCCACAGATACGCAGTATTTT. Protein sequence: CSARAEPFLDRGSTDTQYF. The chain recombines TRBV20-1 with TRBJ2-3, with TRBD1 matching 8 bases. Trimming took 1 base from V and 2 from J; bases not matched to a gene: 17. This CDR3 contains 19 residues. Per germline, CDR1 DFQATT and CDR2 SNEGSKA (reference sequence).

V and J are TRBV12-3 or TRBV12-4 and TRBJ1-2; unclear D gene. V was trimmed by 7 bases and J by 8 bases, leaving 20 bases between them. The CDR3 spans 14 residues. CDR3 protein: CASKITRHIGGYTF. CDR3 nucleotides: TGTGCCAGCAAAATCACAAGGCATATAGGCGGCTACACCTTC.

This rearrangement joins TRBV5-1 to TRBJ2-7, with D possibly TRBD1 on 5 matching bases. The V gene lost 7 bases and the J gene lost 1 base, with 12 bases spanning the gap. The germline CDR1 and CDR2 sequences are SGHRS and YFSETQ. The CDR3 consists of 13 residues. CDR3 region: CASSPRQSYEQYF. The DNA of the CDR3 is TGCGCCAGCTCCCCTCGACAGTCCTACGAGCAGTACTTC.

J is TRBJ2-1 and V is TRBV5-1; 9 bases align to TRBD1. Germline values: CDR1 SGHRS, CDR2 YFSETQ. Trimming at V came to 2 bases and at J to 7 bases, leaving 4 bases not matched to a gene. The CDR3 consists of 14 residues. DNA for the CDR3: TGCGCCAGCAGCTTACAGACAGGGGGTAATGAGCAGTTCTTC. This sequence encodes CASSLQTGGNEQFF.

Only a few counts were recorded for this clonotype. This rearrangement joins TRBV5-1 to TRBJ1-1; TRBD1 matches at 7 bases. CDR1 and CDR2 (germline): SGHRS, YFSETQ. The CDR3 spans 15 residues. J lost 0 bases, V lost 0 bases, and 2 bases had no gene match. The CDR3 DNA is TGCGCCAGCAGCTTGGGCGGGACAGTGAACACTGAAGCTTTCTTT. Translation: CASSLGGTVNTEAFF.

This clonotype was observed a few times. The chain combines TRBV7-8 with TRBJ1-2; D is ambiguous. This CDR3 has 12 amino acids. V was pared by 1 base and J by 4 bases, with 4 bases between. CDR1 and CDR2 (germline): SGHVS, FQNEAQ. The CDR3 spells CASSLESYGYTF. In DNA form, the CDR3 reads TGTGCCAGCAGCTTAGAATCCTATGGCTACACCTTC.

In this sample, this clonotype turned up a few times. The chain has TRBV7-3 and TRBJ2-1; D call uncertain. V was pared by 4 bases and J by 8 bases, with 18 bases between. Germline lookup yields CDR1 SGHTA and CDR2 FQGTGA. The CDR3 consists of 15 residues. The CDR3 is CASSSLGPQSDEQFF. In nucleotides, the CDR3 is TGTGCCAGCAGCTCGCTAGGGCCTCAGTCCGATGAGCAGTTCTTC.

CDR3 region: CASSFRLAGNTGELFF. CDR3 in DNA: TGTGCCAGCAGTTTCCGACTAGCAGGCAACACCGGGGAGCTGTTTTTT. This rearrangement joins TRBV12-3 or TRBV12-4 to TRBJ2-2, with 7 bases lining up with TRBD2. The junction had 6 bases not matched to a gene; V was cut back by 3 bases and J by 2 bases. The CDR3 length is 16 residues.

Only a few counts were recorded for this clonotype. This chain joins TRBV21-1 and TRBJ1-1; TRBD1 is the table's D call, not checked against the DNA. TRBV21-1 is shown as a pseudogene. This CDR3 has 16 residues. CDR3 coding DNA: TGTGCCAGCAGCGCAAATGGACAGAGGGAGAACACTGAAGCTTTCTTT. Encoded protein: CASSANGQRENTEAFF.

This clonotype was counted many times. V is TRBV12-3 or TRBV12-4 and J is TRBJ2-1; 9 nucleotides match TRBD1. CDR3 length: 15 amino acids. The trim removed 4 bases at V and 2 bases at J, leaving 3 bases unmatched. The CDR3 protein is CASSWGQGAYNEQFF. The CDR3 bases are TGTGCCAGCAGTTGGGGACAGGGTGCCTACAATGAGCAGTTCTTC.

This clonotype was picked up a small number of times. This chain links TRBV5-1 with TRBJ2-1, with 7 nucleotides matching TRBD1. Germline V CDR1 and CDR2: SGHRS, YFSETQ. V shed 4 bases, J shed 6 bases, and the junction held 4 bases outside the gene matches. The CDR3 length is 13 residues. CDR3 sequence reads: CASSQTGSNEQFF. The CDR3 DNA sequence: TGCGCCAGCAGCCAGACAGGGAGCAATGAGCAGTTCTTC.

The rearrangement uses TRBV6-5 and TRBJ1-6; D is undetermined. V dropped 1 base and J dropped 12 bases, with 7 bases sitting between them. The CDR3 is 12 amino acids. Germline assignment: CDR1 MNHEY and CDR2 SVGAGI. The CDR3 nucleotides read TGTGCCAGCAGTTACTATGCCCAACCCCTCCACTTT. Encoded protein: CASSYYAQPLHF.

V usage is TRBV7-2 and J usage is TRBJ1-1; a possible D gene is TRBD1 (6 bases). Per germline, CDR1 SGHTA and CDR2 FQGNSA. The CDR3 is 15 residues long. With 3 bases removed from V and 0 bases from J, the gap between germline ends came to 11 bases. The CDR3 DNA reads TGTGCCAGCAGCTTTCAGGGGTGGATGAACACTGAAGCTTTCTTT. Amino acid sequence: CASSFQGWMNTEAFF. The full variable domain, its missing parts supplied by reference TRBV7-2 and TRBJ1-1, is GAGVSQSPSNKVTEKGKDVELRCDPISGHTALYWYRQSLGQGLEFLIYFQGNSAPDKSGLPSDRFSAERTGGSVSTLTIQRTQQEDSAVYLCASSFQGWMNTEAFFGQGTRLTVV.

This clonotype has a handful of counts. The rearrangement uses TRBV5-6 and TRBJ2-5; 8 bases line up with TRBD2. The germline CDR1 and CDR2 sequences are SGHDT and YYEEEE. There are 14 residues in the CDR3. The J segment lost 3 bases and the V segment lost 2 bases, leaving 3 bases of the junction unmatched. In DNA form, the CDR3 reads TGTGCCAGCAGCTTAAGCGGGAGAGAAGAGACCCAGTACTTC. This translates into CASSLSGREETQYF. Full variable domain (remainder filled in from reference TRBV5-6 and TRBJ2-5): DAGVTQSPTHLIKTRGQQVTLRCSPKSGHDTVSWYQQALGQGPQFIFQYYEEEERQRGNFPDRFSGHQFPNYSSELNVNALLLGDSALYLCASSLSGREETQYFGPGTRLLVL.

The chain joins TRBV7-3 to TRBJ2-3, with D perhaps TRBD1 (6 bases). From germline, CDR1 is SGHTA and CDR2 FQGTGA. This CDR3 spans 14 amino acids. Trimming took 4 bases from V and 2 from J, leaving 10 bases between them. The DNA for the CDR3 is TGTGCCAGCAGCTCAGGGGTCCCCACAGATACGCAGTATTTT. It encodes CASSSGVPTDTQYF. The full variable domain, with the rest looked up from reference TRBV7-3 and TRBJ2-3, is GAGVSQTPSNKVTEKGKYVELRCDPISGHTALYWYRQSLGQGPEFLIYFQGTGAADDSGLPNDRFFAVRPEGSVSTLKIQRTERGDSAVYLCASSSGVPTDTQYFGPGTRLTVL.

V is TRBV19 and J is TRBJ2-1; 11 nucleotides agree with TRBD2. Germline CDR1 and CDR2: LNHDA and SQIVND (reference sequence). The J segment lost 12 bases and the V segment lost 4 bases, leaving 11 bases of the junction unmatched. The CDR3 has 15 residues. In DNA, the CDR3 is TGTGCCAGTAGTAAGACTAGCGGGGTAACAATTGGGCAGTTCTTC. Encoded protein: CASSKTSGVTIGQFF.

The CDR3 is CAWSVGLAGPDTQYF. CDR3 coding DNA: TGTGCCTGGAGTGTTGGACTAGCGGGACCAGATACGCAGTATTTT. The chain uses TRBV30 and TRBJ2-3; 12 positions match TRBD2. Per germline, CDR1 GTSNPN and CDR2 SVGIG (reference sequence). V lost 0 bases and J lost 4; bases outside the gene matches: 2. This CDR3 comprises 15 residues.